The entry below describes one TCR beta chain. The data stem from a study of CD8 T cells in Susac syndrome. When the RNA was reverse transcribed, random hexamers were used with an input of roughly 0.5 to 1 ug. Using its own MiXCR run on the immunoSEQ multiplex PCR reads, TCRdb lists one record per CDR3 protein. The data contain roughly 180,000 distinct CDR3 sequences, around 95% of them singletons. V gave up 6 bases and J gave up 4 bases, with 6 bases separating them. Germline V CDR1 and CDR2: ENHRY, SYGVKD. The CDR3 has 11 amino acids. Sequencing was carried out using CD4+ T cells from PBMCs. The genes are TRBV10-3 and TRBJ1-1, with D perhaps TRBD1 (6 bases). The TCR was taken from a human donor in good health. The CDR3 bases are TGTGCCATCAGCAGGGGCACTGAAGCTTTCTTT. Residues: CAISRGTEAFF.